This T cell receptor (beta chain) was identified in a study of shared clonotypes between healthy human individuals. Profiling relied on immunoSEQ multiplex PCR, and the TCRdb table lists in-frame clones only, not all of them. The data hold approximately 2,000,000 clones, with 92% observed a single time. The germline CDR1 and CDR2 sequences are MNHNY and SVGAGI (reference sequence). CDR3 length: 15 residues. With 7 bases removed from V and 0 bases from J, the gap between germline ends came to 15 bases. The sample taken for sequencing was naive CD4+ T cells from PBMCs. Sample subset: CD45RA+ positively selected. The receptor's source is a man younger than 35 in good health. Some clones in this sample may be carry-over from other donors' samples. The chain combines TRBV6-6 with TRBJ1-2; TRBD1 might be the D (6 bases). The DNA for the CDR3 is TGTGCCAGCAACCTGAACAGGGAAACTAACTATGGCTACACCTTC. Translation gives CASNLNRETNYGYTF.